These 25 T cell receptor beta chains originate from one sample sequenced in a study of T-cell reconstitution after alpha-beta-depleted transplantation in children. Unique molecular identifiers were incorporated into the prepared TCRbeta library. One entry per CDR3 protein results from TCRdb running MiXCR on the PCR reads. The repertoire holds fewer than 750,000 distinct CDR3 sequences, with 20% to 25% as singletons. This sample comprised PBMCs, mostly from graft donor cells, obtained 360 days after TCRalphabeta/CD19-depleted stem cell transplant. These receptors were obtained from a boy younger than two who had a stem cell transplant for acute myeloid leukemia, so the T cells may come from the graft donor.

The chain couples TRBV11-2 to TRBJ2-1; D unresolved. This CDR3 has 12 amino acids. V shed 5 bases and J shed 5 bases, with 7 bases lying between them. CDR1 is SGHAT and CDR2 is FQNNGV in the germline V gene. CDR3 residues: CASSRVNNEQFF. The CDR3 coding sequence is TGTGCCAGCAGCAGGGTGAACAATGAGCAGTTCTTC. Full variable domain (rest looked up from reference TRBV11-2 and TRBJ2-1): EAGVAQSPRYKIIEKRQSVAFWCNPISGHATLYWYQQILGQGPKLLIQFQNNGVVDDSQLPKDRFSAERLKGVDSTLKIQPAKLEDSAVYLCASSRVNNEQFFGPGTRLTVL.

This clonotype showed up just a few times. The J gene is TRBJ1-5, the V gene TRBV20-1; D is ambiguous. The CDR3 has 15 residues. Trimming took 5 bases from V and 2 from J, leaving 16 bases between them. In germline, CDR1 is DFQATT, CDR2 SNEGSKA (reference sequence). The CDR3 spells CSALWGGARNQPQHF. In DNA form, the CDR3 reads TGCAGTGCTCTATGGGGAGGCGCTCGCAATCAGCCCCAGCATTTT.

A few counts support this clonotype. For the CDR3, the DNA is TGTGCCAGCAGCCCCTCCCGGGACAGGGCTAAAGGTTGGGGTTCACCCCTCCACTTT. This sequence encodes CASSPSRDRAKGWGSPLHF. V usage is TRBV21-1 and J usage is TRBJ1-6; TRBD1, the table's D call, was not compared with the DNA. TRBV21-1 constitutes a pseudogene. CDR3 length: 19 amino acids.

This clonotype was seen many times. This chain connects TRBV5-1 to TRBJ2-2; no clear D gene. This CDR3 spans 16 amino acids. Germline V gives CDR1 SGHRS, CDR2 YFSETQ. Trimming removed 2 bases at V and 0 bases at J, with 11 bases between. CDR3 residues: CASSFRQGPNTGELFF. Written as DNA, the CDR3 is TGCGCCAGCAGCTTTCGACAAGGACCGAACACCGGGGAGCTGTTTTTT.

In its sample, this clonotype was seen many times. The V and J genes are TRBV20-1 and TRBJ2-1; TRBD2 aligns across 11 bases. CDR1 and CDR2 (germline): DFQATT, SNEGSKA (reference sequence). J gave up 4 bases and V 0 bases, and 8 bases lay outside the gene matches. The length of the CDR3 is 17 residues. CDR3 region: CSARDPALAGGYNEQFF. CDR3 coding DNA: TGCAGTGCTAGAGATCCTGCTCTAGCGGGGGGTTACAATGAGCAGTTCTTC.

The genes are TRBV10-3 and TRBJ1-5, with D unresolved. The CDR3 totals 15 residues. From germline, CDR1 is ENHRY and CDR2 SYGVKD. Between the trimmed V and J ends, which lost 0 bases and 0 bases, there was a span of 6 bases. DNA of the CDR3: TGTGCCATCAGTGAGTCGACACTTAGCAATCAGCCCCAGCATTTT. Translation: CAISESTLSNQPQHF.

The V call is TRBV20-1, the J call TRBJ2-2; D perhaps matches TRBD2 (6 bases). This CDR3 spans 17 amino acids. V gave up 3 bases and J gave up 3 bases, with 20 bases separating them. Germline-derived CDR1 and CDR2 are DFQATT and SNEGSKA (reference sequence). The CDR3 DNA sequence: TGCAGTGCTAGTCGCTGGCGGGGACCGGGGCACACCGGGGAGCTGTTTTTT. This encodes CSASRWRGPGHTGELFF.

The rearrangement uses TRBV15 and TRBJ2-1; possible D gene TRBD2, 6 bases. Per germline, CDR1 LNHNV and CDR2 YYDKDF (reference sequence). The CDR3 contains 14 residues. Trimming took 1 base from V and 10 from J, leaving 14 bases between them. Here the CDR3 reads CATSRVGGWGEQFF. The CDR3 region has the DNA TGTGCCACCAGCAGAGTGGGGGGATGGGGAGAGCAGTTCTTC. Full variable domain (outside the CDR3, taken from reference TRBV15 and TRBJ2-1): DAMVIQNPRYQVTQFGKPVTLSCSQTLNHNVMYWYQQKSSQAPKLLFHYYDKDFNNEADTPDNFQSRRPNTSFCFLDIRSPGLGDTAMYLCATSRVGGWGEQFFGPGTRLTVL.

This chain links TRBV20-1 with TRBJ1-1; 10 positions agree with TRBD1. CDR1 is DFQATT, CDR2 SNEGSKA, per germline (reference sequence). The CDR3 extends over 14 amino acids. V was clipped by 7 bases and J by 4 bases; unmatched bases: 9. The CDR3 DNA follows: TGCAGTGTCAAGGCCGGGACAGGGGTCACTGAAGCTTTCTTT. It yields the protein CSVKAGTGVTEAFF.

The chain combines TRBV12-3 or TRBV12-4 with TRBJ2-7; D assignment may be TRBD1 or TRBD2 (6 bases each). CDR3 length: 13 amino acids. With 4 bases removed from V and 2 bases from J, the gap between germline ends came to 9 bases. The CDR3 nucleotides read TGTGCCAGCAGTTGGGGGGCGGCCTACGAGCAGTACGTC. Amino acids: CASSWGAAYEQYV.

The chain recombines TRBV12-3 or TRBV12-4 with TRBJ2-3; 8 positions agree with TRBD1. This CDR3 is built from 17 residues. J gave up 6 bases and V 5 bases, and 16 bases lay outside the gene matches. The CDR3 sequence is CASSPHNRTGWEDTQYF. DNA for the CDR3: TGTGCCAGCAGTCCCCACAACAGGACAGGGTGGGAGGATACGCAGTATTTT.

This clonotype was seen repeatedly, ten times or more. The chain employs TRBV7-2 and TRBJ2-5, with TRBD1 identical over 7 bases. Germline assignment: CDR1 SGHTA and CDR2 FQGNSA. This CDR3 contains 18 residues. Trimming removed 5 bases from V and 2 bases from J; junction bases left unmatched: 17. DNA for the CDR3: TGTGCCAGCAGCCACCTTGTGGTCCCGGGACAGCCTCAAGAGACCCAGTACTTC. Its translation is CASSHLVVPGQPQETQYF.

This clonotype was counted only a few times. This chain uses TRBV12-3 or TRBV12-4 with TRBJ2-1; D gene ambiguous. The length of the CDR3 is 13 residues. V lost 1 base, J lost 9 bases, and 10 bases lay in between. The chain's CDR3 is CASSLVWSGEQFF. CDR3 bases: TGTGCCAGCAGTTTAGTGTGGTCGGGTGAGCAGTTCTTC.

This clonotype has just a few counts. The chain joins TRBV6-5 to TRBJ2-1; 8 positions match TRBD2. CDR1 MNHEY and CDR2 SVGAGI come from the germline V gene. Germline trimming cut 0 bases from V and 10 bases from J; bases unmatched to any gene: 8. The CDR3 runs to 15 residues. CDR3 DNA sequence: TGTGCCAGCAGTTACTCAGGTAGCGGGAATTTGGAGCAGTTCTTC. This codes for CASSYSGSGNLEQFF.

In its sample, this clonotype was seen a few times. This chain connects TRBV7-3 to TRBJ1-2; D unresolved. Germline V CDR1 and CDR2: SGHTA, FQGTGA. The germline V and J ends were trimmed by 0 bases and 2 bases, with 7 bases remaining between them. The CDR3 is 14 residues long. CDR3 in amino acids: CASSLTAGNYGYTF. CDR3 in DNA: TGTGCCAGCAGCTTAACCGCGGGAAACTATGGCTACACCTTC.

This clonotype showed up just a few times. In DNA form, the CDR3 reads TGCAGTGCTAGAGGCGGCAGGGCGAGAGAAAAACTGTTTTTT. Residues: CSARGGRAREKLFF. This chain links TRBV20-1 with TRBJ1-4; possibly TRBD1 for D (5 bases). Trimming left V 1 base short and J 8 bases short, with 14 bases between. This CDR3 contains 14 residues. Germline V lookup: CDR1 DFQATT, CDR2 SNEGSKA (reference sequence).

This clonotype has just a few counts. The chain couples TRBV27 to TRBJ2-1; possibly TRBD1 for D (6 bases). The germline V gene has CDR1 MNHEY and CDR2 SMNVEV (reference sequence). Trimming cost V 2 bases and J 9 bases, with 20 bases left between them. This CDR3 comprises 16 residues. The CDR3 bases are TGTGCCAGCAGTTTAATTGCAGGGGCTGTCGAGGGTGAGCAGTTCTTC. Translating it yields CASSLIAGAVEGEQFF.

The chain carries TRBV18 and TRBJ2-1; 8 nucleotides align to TRBD2. Per germline, CDR1 KGHSH and CDR2 LQKENI. CDR3 length equals 15 residues. V was clipped by 3 bases and J by 8 bases; unmatched bases: 9. The CDR3 sequence: CASSPTSGGDYEQFF. CDR3 sequence (DNA): TGTGCCAGCTCACCTACTAGCGGCGGGGACTATGAGCAGTTCTTC. Based on the CDR3 plus reference TRBV18 and TRBJ2-1, the full variable domain is NAGVMQNPRHLVRRRGQEARLRCSPMKGHSHVYWYRQLPEEGLKFMVYLQKENIIDESGMPKERFSAEFPKEGPSILRIQQVVRGDSAAYFCASSPTSGGDYEQFFGPGTRLTVL.

V is TRBV20-1 and J is TRBJ2-2; D call uncertain. Germline V lookup: CDR1 DFQATT, CDR2 SNEGSKA (reference sequence). Trimming removed 3 bases at V and 7 bases at J, with 6 bases between. CDR3 size: 11 residues. DNA for the CDR3: TGCAGTGCTAGCGATCACGGGGAGCTGTTTTTT. Translated: CSASDHGELFF.

The chain is built from TRBV20-1 and TRBJ2-5, with 12 bases identical to TRBD2. The CDR3 loop spans 14 amino acids. Per the germline V gene, CDR1 is DFQATT and CDR2 is SNEGSKA (reference sequence). V shed 3 bases and J 4 bases; nucleotides not matched to a gene: 3. The CDR3 region has the DNA TGCAGTGCTAGGTCTAGCGGGAGGGGAGAGACCCAGTACTTC. Protein sequence: CSARSSGRGETQYF.

This clonotype has a count of ten or more. V usage is TRBV5-4 and J usage is TRBJ1-1; 8 bases are shared with TRBD1. Losses at the gene ends were 4 bases for V and 6 bases for J; bases not matched to a gene: 2. The CDR3 is made up of 12 amino acids. In germline, CDR1 is SGHNT, CDR2 YYREEE (reference sequence). The CDR3 loop reads CASSKQGAEAFF. CDR3 DNA: TGTGCCAGCAGCAAACAGGGGGCTGAAGCTTTCTTT.

This clonotype was detected only a few times. The chain employs TRBV7-9 and TRBJ2-2; either TRBD1 or TRBD2 may supply D (5 bases each). Per germline, CDR1 SEHNR and CDR2 FQNEAQ (reference sequence). The CDR3 sequence is 14 residues long. V was cut by 10 bases and J by 5 bases, with 17 bases left in between. The CDR3 bases are TGTGCCACCCAAGACAGACTATTGACCGGGGAGCTGTTTTTT. Translation gives CATQDRLLTGELFF.

This clonotype has more than one count but fewer than ten. The chain has TRBV15 and TRBJ2-1; 9 bases are shared with TRBD1. Trimming took 5 bases from V and 8 from J; bases not matched to a gene: 7. CDR1 and CDR2 (germline): LNHNV, YYDKDF (reference sequence). This CDR3 has 14 residues. The CDR3 loop is CATSPGQGIDEQFF. The CDR3 DNA is TGTGCCACCAGCCCGGGACAGGGTATCGATGAGCAGTTCTTC.

The V call is TRBV4-2, the J call TRBJ2-1, with TRBD2 matching 9 bases. From germline, CDR1 is LGHNA and CDR2 YNFKEQ. J gave up 4 bases and V 1 base, and 2 bases lay outside the gene matches. This CDR3 comprises 15 residues. The CDR3 DNA reads as TGTGCCAGCAGCCAAGCTAGCGGGGAGTACAATGAGCAGTTCTTC. This translates into CASSQASGEYNEQFF.

The J gene is TRBJ2-3, the V gene TRBV7-2; 7 nucleotides match TRBD2. The CDR3 has 16 residues. J was trimmed by 5 bases and V by 7 bases; bases with no gene match: 15. Germline V CDR1 and CDR2: SGHTA, FQGNSA. The CDR3 reads CASTVSRDYRGDTQYF. The CDR3 DNA follows: TGTGCCAGCACCGTTTCCCGGGACTACCGGGGAGATACGCAGTATTTT.